Listed here is a single T cell receptor (beta chain). These data come from a study of cytomegalovirus exposure and HLA in healthy donors. The CDR3 has 18 amino acids. V lost 0 bases to trimming and J lost 5 bases, with 20 bases between them. Germline-derived CDR1 and CDR2 are ENHRY and SYGVKD. Primers: 60 Vbeta forward and 13 Jbeta reverse. Clones were read by immunoSEQ multiplex PCR, and TCRdb kept only the in-frame ones, dropping some. This sample yields 150,000 to 200,000 clones, of which around four fifths are seen a single time; roughly 2% belongs to the top ten. The chain recombines TRBV10-3 with TRBJ2-1, with D possibly TRBD1 on 8 matching bases. The source of this sequence is a female donor in good health and CMV-seronegative. Sequenced input: PBMCs. The chain's CDR3 is CAISESGGQDRGDNEQFF. Written as DNA, the CDR3 is TGTGCCATCAGTGAGTCGGGGGGGCAAGACAGGGGCGACAATGAGCAGTTCTTC.